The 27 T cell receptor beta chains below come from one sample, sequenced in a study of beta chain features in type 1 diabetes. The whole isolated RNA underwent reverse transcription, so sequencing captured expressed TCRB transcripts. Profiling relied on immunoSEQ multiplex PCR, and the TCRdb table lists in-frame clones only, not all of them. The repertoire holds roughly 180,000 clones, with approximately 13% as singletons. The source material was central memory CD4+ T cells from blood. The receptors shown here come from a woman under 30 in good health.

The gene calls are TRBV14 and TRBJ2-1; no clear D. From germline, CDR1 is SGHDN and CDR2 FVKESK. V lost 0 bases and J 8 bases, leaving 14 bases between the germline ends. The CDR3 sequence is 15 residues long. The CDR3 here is CASSQDFRRGDEQFF. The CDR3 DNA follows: TGTGCCAGCAGCCAAGATTTTCGCAGAGGCGATGAGCAGTTCTTC.

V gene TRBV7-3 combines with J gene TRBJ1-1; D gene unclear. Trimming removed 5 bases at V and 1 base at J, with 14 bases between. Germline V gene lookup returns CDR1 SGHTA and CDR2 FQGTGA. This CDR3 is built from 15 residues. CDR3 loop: CASSLAVTGNTEAFF. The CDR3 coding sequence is TGTGCCAGCAGCCTCGCAGTAACGGGGAACACTGAAGCTTTCTTT. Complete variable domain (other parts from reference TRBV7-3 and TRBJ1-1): GAGVSQTPSNKVTEKGKYVELRCDPISGHTALYWYRQSLGQGPEFLIYFQGTGAADDSGLPNDRFFAVRPEGSVSTLKIQRTERGDSAVYLCASSLAVTGNTEAFFGQGTRLTVV.

DNA for the CDR3: TGTGCCTGGAGTAAGGGGTTGAACACTGAAGCTTTCTTT. Its translation is CAWSKGLNTEAFF. The J gene is TRBJ1-1, the V gene TRBV30; possibly TRBD1 for D (5 bases). Trimming took off 2 bases at V and 0 bases at J, with 7 bases between the two ends. The length of the CDR3 is 13 residues. Germline CDR1 GTSNPN, CDR2 SVGIG (reference sequence).

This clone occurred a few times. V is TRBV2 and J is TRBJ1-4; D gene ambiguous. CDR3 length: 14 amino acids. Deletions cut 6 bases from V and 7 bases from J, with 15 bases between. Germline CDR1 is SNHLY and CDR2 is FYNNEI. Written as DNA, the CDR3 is TGTGCCAGCAGCCTGGGAGAACTTGCTGAAAAACTGTTTTTT. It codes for CASSLGELAEKLFF. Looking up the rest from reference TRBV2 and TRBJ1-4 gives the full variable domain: EPEVTQTPSHQVTQMGQEVILRCVPISNHLYFYWYRQILGQKVEFLVSFYNNEISEKSEIFDDQFSVERPDGSNFTLKIRSTKLEDSAMYFCASSLGELAEKLFFGSGTQLSVL.

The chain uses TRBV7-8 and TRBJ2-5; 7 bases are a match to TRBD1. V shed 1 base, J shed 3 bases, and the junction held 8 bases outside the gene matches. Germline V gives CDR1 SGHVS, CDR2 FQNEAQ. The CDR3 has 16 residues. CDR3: CASSLVSGTDKETQYF. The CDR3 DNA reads TGTGCCAGCAGCTTAGTCTCCGGGACAGATAAAGAGACCCAGTACTTC.

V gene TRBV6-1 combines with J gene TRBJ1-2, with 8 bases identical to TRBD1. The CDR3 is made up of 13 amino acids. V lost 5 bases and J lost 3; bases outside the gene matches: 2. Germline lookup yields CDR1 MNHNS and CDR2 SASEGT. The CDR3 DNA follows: TGTGCCAGCAGTCCGACAGGGGACTATGGCTACACCTTC. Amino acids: CASSPTGDYGYTF.

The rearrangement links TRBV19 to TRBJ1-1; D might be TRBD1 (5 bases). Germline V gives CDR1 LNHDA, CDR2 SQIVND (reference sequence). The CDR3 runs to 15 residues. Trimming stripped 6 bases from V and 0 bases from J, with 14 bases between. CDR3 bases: TGTGCCAGTAGGCCAGGGTACTACATGAACACTGAAGCTTTCTTT. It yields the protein CASRPGYYMNTEAFF.

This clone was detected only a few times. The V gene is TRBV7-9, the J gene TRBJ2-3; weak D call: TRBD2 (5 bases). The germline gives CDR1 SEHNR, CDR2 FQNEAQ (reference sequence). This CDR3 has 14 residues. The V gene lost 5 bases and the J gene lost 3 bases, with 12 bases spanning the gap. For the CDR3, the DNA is TGTGCCAGCAGCCCGCTCCTAGCAACAGATACGCAGTATTTT. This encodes CASSPLLATDTQYF.

In nucleotides, the CDR3 is TGTGCCTGGGCTTTGCGGACAGGGACGCAGTATTTT. Its translation is CAWALRTGTQYF. The V gene is TRBV30, the J gene TRBJ2-3; 8 bases map to TRBD1. Trimming removed 5 bases from V and 9 bases from J; junction bases left unmatched: 7. Germline CDR1 reads GTSNPN; CDR2 reads SVGIG (reference sequence). This CDR3 region has 12 residues.

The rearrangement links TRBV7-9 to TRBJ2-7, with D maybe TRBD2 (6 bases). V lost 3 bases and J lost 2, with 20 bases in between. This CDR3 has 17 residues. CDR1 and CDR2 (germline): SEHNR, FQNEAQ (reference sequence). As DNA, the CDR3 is TGTGCCAGCAGCTTTTCGGGAGCGATGTTGGGAACCTACGAGCAGTACTTC. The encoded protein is CASSFSGAMLGTYEQYF.

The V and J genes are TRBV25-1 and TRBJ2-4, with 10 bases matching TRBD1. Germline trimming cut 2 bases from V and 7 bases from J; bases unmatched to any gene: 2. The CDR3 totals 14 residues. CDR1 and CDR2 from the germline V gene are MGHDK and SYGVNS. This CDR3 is CASSERQGANIQYF. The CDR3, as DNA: TGTGCCAGCAGTGAAAGACAGGGGGCGAACATTCAGTACTTC. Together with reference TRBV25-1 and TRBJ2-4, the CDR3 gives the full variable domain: EADIYQTPRYLVIGTGKKITLECSQTMGHDKMYWYQQDPGMELHLIHYSYGVNSTEKGDLSSESTVSRIRTEHFPLTLESARPSHTSQYLCASSERQGANIQYFGAGTRLSVL.

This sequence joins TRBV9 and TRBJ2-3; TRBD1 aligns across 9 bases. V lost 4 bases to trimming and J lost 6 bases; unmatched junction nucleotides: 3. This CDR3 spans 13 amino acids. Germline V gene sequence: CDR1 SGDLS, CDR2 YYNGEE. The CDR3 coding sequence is TGTGCCAGCAGCAGGACAGGGGAGGATACGCAGTATTTT. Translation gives CASSRTGEDTQYF.

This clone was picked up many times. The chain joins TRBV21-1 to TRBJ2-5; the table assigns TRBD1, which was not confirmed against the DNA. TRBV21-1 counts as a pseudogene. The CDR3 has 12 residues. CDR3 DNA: TGTGCCAGCAGGACAGGGGAAGAGACCCAGTACTTC. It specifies CASRTGEETQYF.

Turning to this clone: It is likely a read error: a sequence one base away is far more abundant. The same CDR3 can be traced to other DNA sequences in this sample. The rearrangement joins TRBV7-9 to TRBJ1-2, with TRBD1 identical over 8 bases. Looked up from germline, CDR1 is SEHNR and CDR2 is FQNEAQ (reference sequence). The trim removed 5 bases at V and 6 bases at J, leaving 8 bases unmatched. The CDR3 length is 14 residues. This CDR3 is CASSLKDRVHGYTF. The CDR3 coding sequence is TGTGCCAGCAGCCTAAAGGACAGGGTCCATGGCTACACCTTC. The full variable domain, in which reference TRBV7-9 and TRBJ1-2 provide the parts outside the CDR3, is DTGVSQNPRHKITKRGQNVTFRCDPISEHNRLYWYRQTLGQGPEFLTYFQNEAQLEKSRLLSDRFSAERPKGSFSTLEIQRTEQGDSAMYLCASSLKDRVHGYTFGSGTRLTVV.

CDR3 coding DNA: TGTGCCAGCAGCGCAACAGGGGGGCCGGGGGAGACCCAGTACTTC. Translation: CASSATGGPGETQYF. V is TRBV11-2 and J is TRBJ2-5; the match to TRBD1 covers 8 bases. The germline V gene has CDR1 SGHAT and CDR2 FQNNGV. The junction had 10 bases not matched to a gene; V was cut back by 5 bases and J by 5 bases. This CDR3 spans 15 amino acids.

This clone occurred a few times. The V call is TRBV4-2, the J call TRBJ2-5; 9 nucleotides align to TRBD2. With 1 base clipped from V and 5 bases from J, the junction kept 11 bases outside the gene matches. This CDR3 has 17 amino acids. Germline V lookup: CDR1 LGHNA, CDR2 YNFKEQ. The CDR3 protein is CASSQGGAGGVGETQYF. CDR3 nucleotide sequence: TGTGCCAGCAGCCAAGGGGGCGCGGGAGGGGTCGGGGAGACCCAGTACTTC.

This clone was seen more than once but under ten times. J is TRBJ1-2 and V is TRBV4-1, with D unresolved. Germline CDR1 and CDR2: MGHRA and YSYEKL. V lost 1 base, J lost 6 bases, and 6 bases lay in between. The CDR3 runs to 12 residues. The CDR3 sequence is CASSQVPDGYTF. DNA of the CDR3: TGCGCCAGCAGCCAAGTTCCAGATGGCTACACCTTC.

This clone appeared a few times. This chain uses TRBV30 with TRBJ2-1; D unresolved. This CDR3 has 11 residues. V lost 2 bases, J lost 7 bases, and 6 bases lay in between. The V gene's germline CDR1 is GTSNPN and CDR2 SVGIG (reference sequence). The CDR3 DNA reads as TGTGCCTGGAGTCCCCTGAATGAGCAGTTCTTC. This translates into CAWSPLNEQFF.

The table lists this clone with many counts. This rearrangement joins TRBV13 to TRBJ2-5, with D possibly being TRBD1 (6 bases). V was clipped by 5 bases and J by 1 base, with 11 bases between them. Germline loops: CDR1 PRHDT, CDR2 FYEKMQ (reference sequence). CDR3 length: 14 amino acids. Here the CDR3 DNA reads TGTGCCAGCAGCGGTACAGGGTTCCAAGAGACCCAGTACTTC. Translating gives CASSGTGFQETQYF.

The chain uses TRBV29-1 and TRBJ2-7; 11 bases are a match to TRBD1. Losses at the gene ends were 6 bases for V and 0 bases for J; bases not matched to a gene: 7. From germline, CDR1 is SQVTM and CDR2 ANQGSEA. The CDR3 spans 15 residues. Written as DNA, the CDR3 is TGCAGCGTGGACAGGGGGCGCGGGTCCTCCTACGAGCAGTACTTC. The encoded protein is CSVDRGRGSSYEQYF.

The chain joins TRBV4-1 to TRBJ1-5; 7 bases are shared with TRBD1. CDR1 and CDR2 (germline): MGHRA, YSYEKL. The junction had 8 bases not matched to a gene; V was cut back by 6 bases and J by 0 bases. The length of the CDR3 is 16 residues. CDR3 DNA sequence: TGCGCCAGCAGTCGGGGGACAGTTAATAGCAATCAGCCCCAGCATTTT. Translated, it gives CASSRGTVNSNQPQHF.

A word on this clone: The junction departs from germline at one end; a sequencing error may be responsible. In DNA form, the CDR3 reads TGTGCCAGCAGTAGGTACGGAGCGGGAGAATTC. This gives the protein CASSRYGAGEF. The chain employs TRBV28 and TRBJ2-7; TRBD2 matches at 8 bases. Germline-derived CDR1 and CDR2 are MDHEN and SYDVKM. This CDR3 spans 11 amino acids. Combining the CDR3 with reference TRBV28 and TRBJ2-7 gives the whole variable domain DVKVTQSSRYLVKRTGEKVFLECVQDMDHENMFWYRQDPGLGLRLIYFSYDVKMKEKGDIPEGYSVSREKKERFSLILESASTNQTSMYLCASSRYGAGEFGPGTRLTVT.

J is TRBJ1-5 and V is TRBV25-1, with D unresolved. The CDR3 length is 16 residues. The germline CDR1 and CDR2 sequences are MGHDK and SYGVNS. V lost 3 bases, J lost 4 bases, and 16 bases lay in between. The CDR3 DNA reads TGTGCCAGCAGTGACCCCGGCAGGTCTGATAATCAGCCCCAGCATTTT. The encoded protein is CASSDPGRSDNQPQHF.

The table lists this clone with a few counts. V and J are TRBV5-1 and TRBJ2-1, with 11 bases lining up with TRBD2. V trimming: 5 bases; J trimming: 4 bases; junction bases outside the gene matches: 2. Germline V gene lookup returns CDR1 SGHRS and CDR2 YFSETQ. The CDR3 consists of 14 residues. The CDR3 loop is CASRTSGEYNEQFF. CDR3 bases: TGCGCCAGCAGGACTAGCGGGGAGTACAATGAGCAGTTCTTC.

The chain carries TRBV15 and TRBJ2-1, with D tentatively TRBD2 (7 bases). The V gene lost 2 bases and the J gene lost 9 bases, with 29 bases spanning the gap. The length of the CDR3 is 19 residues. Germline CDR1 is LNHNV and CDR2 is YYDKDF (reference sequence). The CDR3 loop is CATSRPTGGERDKRIEQFF. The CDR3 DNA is TGTGCCACCAGCAGACCCACGGGGGGCGAGCGGGATAAGCGAATTGAGCAGTTCTTC.

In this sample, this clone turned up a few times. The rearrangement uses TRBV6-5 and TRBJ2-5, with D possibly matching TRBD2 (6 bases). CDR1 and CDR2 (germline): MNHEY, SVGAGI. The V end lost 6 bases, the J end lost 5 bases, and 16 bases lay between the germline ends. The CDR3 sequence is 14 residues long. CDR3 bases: TGTGCCAGCAGGCGGGGCAATCCCGGCGAGACCCAGTACTTC. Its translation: CASRRGNPGETQYF.

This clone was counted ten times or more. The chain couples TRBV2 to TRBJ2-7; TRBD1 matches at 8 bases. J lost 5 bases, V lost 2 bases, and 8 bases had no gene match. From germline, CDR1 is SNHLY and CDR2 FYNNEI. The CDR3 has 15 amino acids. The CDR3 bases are TGTGCCAGCAGTGAATTTCCCGGACAGGGTGACGAGCAGTACTTC. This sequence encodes CASSEFPGQGDEQYF.